The 22 T cell receptor beta chains given below trace back to one sample, sequenced in a study of CD4 T cell repertoires in COVID-19. Measured with immunoSEQ multiplex PCR; TCRdb has only the in-frame clones, and not every one. This table holds about 75,000 clones, roughly 85% found once. Specimen: CD4+ T cells from peripheral blood, collected after recovery from COVID-19. Every receptor here comes from a human donor who had COVID-19.

The J gene is TRBJ2-7, the V gene TRBV19; D perhaps matches TRBD1 (6 bases). CDR1 and CDR2 from the germline V gene are LNHDA and SQIVND (reference sequence). The CDR3 totals 13 residues. Trimming took 10 bases from V and 3 from J, leaving 16 bases between them. The CDR3 nucleotides are TGTGCCAAAGAGGGCAGGACAGACTACGAGCAGTACTTC. It translates to CAKEGRTDYEQYF.

The chain has TRBV19 and TRBJ2-5; D is unclear. The CDR3 has 14 amino acids. V lost 3 bases, J lost 2 bases, and 10 bases lay in between. Germline V CDR1 and CDR2: LNHDA, SQIVND (reference sequence). The CDR3 region has the DNA TGTGCCAGTAGTATGGAAAGGCAGCAAGAGACCCAGTACTTC. This gives the protein CASSMERQQETQYF.

The J gene is TRBJ1-1, the V gene TRBV3-1 (or the pseudogene TRBV3-2); D unclear. CDR1 and CDR2 (germline): LGHDT, YNNKEL (reference sequence). Trimming took 2 bases from V and 1 from J, leaving 5 bases between them. This CDR3 contains 13 residues. The CDR3 bases are TGTGCCAGCAGCCAATGGGGGAACACTGAAGCTTTCTTT. Encoded protein: CASSQWGNTEAFF.

The V gene is TRBV5-4, the J gene TRBJ2-5, with D tentatively TRBD2 (6 bases). The V end lost 0 bases, the J end lost 5 bases, and 14 bases lay between the germline ends. The germline gives CDR1 SGHNT, CDR2 YYREEE (reference sequence). The CDR3 contains 15 residues. The CDR3 sequence: CASSLGGSGGETQYF. The CDR3 bases are TGTGCCAGCAGCTTGGGGGGCAGTGGAGGGGAGACCCAGTACTTC.

This sequence joins TRBV15 and TRBJ1-5; D remains unclear. CDR3 length: 15 residues. The V end lost 0 bases, the J end lost 5 bases, and 11 bases lay between the germline ends. CDR1 and CDR2 (germline): LNHNV, YYDKDF (reference sequence). The CDR3 region is CATSRDSGTYQPQHF. The CDR3 region has the DNA TGTGCCACCAGCAGAGATTCTGGCACTTATCAGCCCCAGCATTTT. The entire variable domain, with the rest obtained from reference TRBV15 and TRBJ1-5, is as follows: DAMVIQNPRYQVTQFGKPVTLSCSQTLNHNVMYWYQQKSSQAPKLLFHYYDKDFNNEADTPDNFQSRRPNTSFCFLDIRSPGLGDTAMYLCATSRDSGTYQPQHFGDGTRLSIL.

This clone appeared a few times. The chain combines TRBV28 with TRBJ2-5; possibly TRBD2 for D (6 bases). Germline V gives CDR1 MDHEN, CDR2 SYDVKM. Between the trimmed V and J ends, which lost 2 bases and 5 bases, there was a span of 12 bases. This CDR3 is built from 14 residues. The CDR3 coding sequence is TGTGCCAGCAGTTTACCCAAAGGGAGGGAGACCCAGTACTTC. Protein product: CASSLPKGRETQYF.

J is TRBJ1-6 and V is TRBV2; tentatively, D is TRBD1 (5 bases). The germline V gene encodes CDR1 SNHLY and CDR2 FYNNEI. The CDR3 is 14 residues long. Trimming removed 2 bases from V and 7 bases from J, with 9 bases in between. The CDR3 DNA reads TGTGCCAGCAGTGAACGAGAGGGGAATTCACCCCTCCACTTT. Translation: CASSEREGNSPLHF. Supplemented by reference TRBV2 and TRBJ1-6, the full variable domain reads EPEVTQTPSHQVTQMGQEVILRCVPISNHLYFYWYRQILGQKVEFLVSFYNNEISEKSEIFDDQFSVERPDGSNFTLKIRSTKLEDSAMYFCASSEREGNSPLHFGNGTRLTVT.

The rearrangement joins TRBV6-5 to TRBJ2-6; unclear D gene. CDR3 length: 14 residues. With 6 bases removed from V and 0 bases from J, the gap between germline ends came to 6 bases. Germline CDR1 and CDR2: MNHEY and SVGAGI. CDR3 bases: TGTGCCAGCAGCCGGAACTCTGGGGCCAACGTCCTGACTTTC. This encodes CASSRNSGANVLTF.

The chain carries TRBV6-5 and TRBJ1-2; TRBD1 might be the D (5 bases). V dropped 2 bases and J dropped 8 bases, with 15 bases sitting between them. The CDR3 runs to 14 residues. Germline CDR1 and CDR2: MNHEY and SVGAGI. The CDR3 reads CASSYGRVGYGYTF. As DNA, the CDR3 is TGTGCCAGCAGTTACGGCAGGGTTGGTTACGGCTACACCTTC.

This clone showed up just once. This chain links TRBV5-1 with TRBJ2-1, with 15 bases fitting TRBD2. This CDR3 contains 16 residues. V lost 4 bases and J lost 9; bases outside the gene matches: 8. The V gene's germline CDR1 is SGHRS and CDR2 YFSETQ. The CDR3 DNA reads as TGCGCCAGCAGCCCCTGGACTAGCGGGAGGGCAAGTGAGCAGTTCTTC. It codes for CASSPWTSGRASEQFF.

The DNA for the CDR3 is TGTGCCAGCTCACCAAGAGTTGGAGGAACCACAGGGGGCAATAAAGCTTTCTTT. Its protein product is CASSPRVGGTTGGNKAFF. The V call is TRBV18, the J call TRBJ1-1; 9 bases line up with TRBD1. This CDR3 comprises 18 residues. V lost 2 bases and J lost 9; bases outside the gene matches: 19. Germline V gives CDR1 KGHSH, CDR2 LQKENI.

V usage is TRBV5-4 and J usage is TRBJ2-1, with D maybe TRBD2 (5 bases). The ends were cut back, 4 bases at V and 9 bases at J, with 14 bases in the middle. The CDR3 sequence is 13 residues long. The V gene's germline CDR1 is SGHNT and CDR2 YYREEE (reference sequence). DNA of the CDR3: TGTGCCAGCAGCCGGACGGGATCCTCTGAGCAGTTCTTC. This gives the protein CASSRTGSSEQFF.

The rearrangement links TRBV7-2 to TRBJ2-5; 7 bases match TRBD1. Germline V gene lookup returns CDR1 SGHTA and CDR2 FQGNSA. The CDR3 covers 16 residues. V was pared by 4 bases and J by 1 base, with 9 bases of the junction left unmatched. The CDR3 nucleotides read TGTGCCAGCAGCTCATTTGGGACAGTTCTCCAAGAGACCCAGTACTTC. Residues: CASSSFGTVLQETQYF.

V usage is TRBV11-3 and J usage is TRBJ2-1; D is perhaps TRBD2 (6 bases). V was cut by 5 bases and J by 4 bases, with 15 bases left in between. CDR1 is SGHNT and CDR2 is YENEEA in the germline V gene. This CDR3 is 15 amino acids long. The CDR3 region has the DNA TGTGCCAGCAGCCCCCGGATAGGAGGGTACAATGAGCAGTTCTTC. It translates to CASSPRIGGYNEQFF.

This chain uses TRBV7-9 with TRBJ2-3; D tentatively fits TRBD1 or TRBD2 (6 bases each). CDR3 size: 18 residues. V was clipped by 5 bases and J by 0 bases, with 21 bases between them. Germline V lookup: CDR1 SEHNR, CDR2 FQNEAQ (reference sequence). As DNA, the CDR3 is TGTGCCAGCAGCGGGAAGGGCGGGACAAGTACTAGCACAGATACGCAGTATTTT. Amino acids: CASSGKGGTSTSTDTQYF.

This clone was detected a few times. This sequence joins TRBV21-1 and TRBJ1-4; the table's D gene call, TRBD1, was not cross checked with the DNA. TRBV21-1 is tagged as a pseudogene. The CDR3 is made up of 18 amino acids. The CDR3 DNA reads as TGTGCCAGCAGCAACCCCTACAGGGGAAAAAAGACAACTGAAAAACTGTTTTTT. Translation gives CASSNPYRGKKTTEKLFF.

The chain employs TRBV7-8 and TRBJ2-1, with 9 bases that match TRBD2. After removal of 6 bases from V and 0 bases from J, the junction contained 9 bases not matched to a gene. The germline V gene encodes CDR1 SGHVS and CDR2 FQNEAQ. This CDR3 region has 17 residues. The CDR3 loop reads CASRMRSGRSSYNEQFF. Written as DNA, the CDR3 is TGTGCCAGCAGAATGCGGAGCGGGAGGAGCTCCTACAATGAGCAGTTCTTC. The whole variable domain, filled in from reference TRBV7-8 and TRBJ2-1, reads GAGVSQSPRYKVAKRGQDVALRCDPISGHVSLFWYQQALGQGPEFLTYFQNEAQLDKSGLPSDRFFAERPEGSVSTLKIQRTQQEDSAVYLCASRMRSGRSSYNEQFFGPGTRLTVL.

The chain joins TRBV28 to TRBJ1-3; D is undetermined. The V end was cut by 6 bases, the J end by 1 base, with 13 bases between. The CDR3 sequence is 15 residues long. Germline loops: CDR1 MDHEN, CDR2 SYDVKM. The CDR3 loop is CASRPTEISGNTIYF. The CDR3 DNA reads as TGTGCCAGCAGACCGACGGAAATTTCTGGAAACACCATATATTTT.

This clone occurred a few times. V is TRBV24-1 and J is TRBJ2-3; 9 bases are a match to TRBD1. Germline V CDR1 and CDR2: KGHDR, SFDVKD. The junction had 6 bases not matched to a gene; V was cut back by 5 bases and J by 7 bases. There are 14 residues in the CDR3. In nucleotides, the CDR3 is TGTGCCACCAGTGCCGGGACAGGGTCTCATACGCAGTATTTT. Translation gives CATSAGTGSHTQYF.

This clone was counted between two and nine times. This chain links TRBV20-1 with TRBJ1-5, with a weak D call TRBD1 (6 bases). Germline V gene lookup returns CDR1 DFQATT and CDR2 SNEGSKA (reference sequence). Trimming took 3 bases from V and 4 from J, leaving 19 bases between them. This CDR3 spans 16 amino acids. CDR3 DNA: TGCAGTGCTAGTATGGCCCGGCAGGGGATTAATCAGCCCCAGCATTTT. It codes for CSASMARQGINQPQHF.

This chain uses TRBV5-8 with TRBJ1-2; D is possibly TRBD1 (5 bases). CDR3 size: 12 residues. The V gene's germline CDR1 is SGHTS and CDR2 YDEGEE. Trimming left V 4 bases short and J 11 bases short, with 15 bases between. CDR3 region: CASSTRDRVYTF. DNA for the CDR3: TGTGCCAGCAGCACGCGAGACAGAGTTTACACCTTC.

The rearrangement uses TRBV18 and TRBJ1-2; 7 bases line up with TRBD1. V lost 8 bases to trimming and J lost 8 bases; unmatched junction nucleotides: 17. CDR1 and CDR2 (germline): KGHSH, LQKENI. The CDR3 consists of 15 residues. The CDR3 DNA follows: TGTGCCAGCGCGCCGACAGGGATAATGTCGGGCGGCTACACCTTC. Translated, it gives CASAPTGIMSGGYTF.